This entry lists 7 T cell receptor beta chains sequenced from one sample in a study of cytotoxic CD8 clonotypes in ibrutinib-treated CLL. Clones were sequenced by immunoSEQ multiplex PCR, and TCRdb holds only the in-frame ones, with some missing. The repertoire holds approximately 190,000 clones, approximately 79% seen once, with roughly 10% in the top ten. The material was PBMCs, obtained after 12 months of ibrutinib treatment. These receptors came from a human donor with chronic lymphocytic leukemia.

This clone was found once. The chain couples TRBV27 to TRBJ1-6, with 7 positions matching TRBD1. V shed 4 bases, J shed 10 bases, and the junction held 10 bases outside the gene matches. The germline V gene encodes CDR1 MNHEY and CDR2 SMNVEV (reference sequence). This CDR3 comprises 15 residues. CDR3 in amino acids: CASSSIDRVGSPLHF. The CDR3 DNA reads TGTGCCAGCAGTTCCATCGACAGGGTTGGATCACCCCTCCACTTT.

V gene TRBV9 combines with J gene TRBJ1-2, with D tentatively TRBD1 (6 bases). The CDR3 runs 15 residues. Trimming stripped 4 bases from V and 5 bases from J, with 18 bases between. The germline CDR1 and CDR2 sequences are SGDLS and YYNGEE. DNA of the CDR3: TGTGCCAGCAGCTCCCCTGCAGGGGCGTATTATGGCTACACCTTC. It codes for CASSSPAGAYYGYTF.

V usage is TRBV19 and J usage is TRBJ1-5; no clear D. The CDR3 runs 15 residues. CDR1 is LNHDA, CDR2 SQIVND, per germline (reference sequence). Trimming removed 2 bases at V and 2 bases at J, with 10 bases between. CDR3 sequence: CASSIQGFGNQPQHF. CDR3 nucleotide sequence: TGTGCCAGTAGTATACAAGGGTTCGGCAATCAGCCCCAGCATTTT. The full variable domain, rest sourced from reference TRBV19 and TRBJ1-5, is DGGITQSPKYLFRKEGQNVTLSCEQNLNHDAMYWYRQDPGQGLRLIYYSQIVNDFQKGDIAEGYSVSREKKESFPLTVTSAQKNPTAFYLCASSIQGFGNQPQHFGDGTRLSIL.

This clone showed up just a few times. The chain couples TRBV2 to TRBJ1-2, with D uncertain. V was trimmed by 6 bases and J by 11 bases, leaving 16 bases between them. The length of the CDR3 is 12 residues. Germline CDR1 reads SNHLY; CDR2 reads FYNNEI. CDR3 sequence reads: CASSVDLVGYTF. The CDR3 nucleotides are TGTGCCAGCAGCGTCGACTTGGTTGGATACACCTTC.

V and J are TRBV5-1 and TRBJ1-1, with 7 nucleotides matching TRBD1. Germline assignment: CDR1 SGHRS and CDR2 YFSETQ. CDR3 length: 15 residues. J was trimmed by 2 bases and V by 4 bases; bases with no gene match: 8. The CDR3 region is CASSLSTGLNTEAFF. CDR3 nucleotide sequence: TGCGCCAGCAGCCTTTCGACAGGGCTTAACACTGAAGCTTTCTTT.

This clone showed up just a few times. This rearrangement joins TRBV15 to TRBJ2-3; 8 nucleotides match TRBD2. The CDR3 is 17 residues long. Trimming at V came to 4 bases and at J to 4 bases, leaving 13 bases not matched to a gene. Germline values: CDR1 LNHNV, CDR2 YYDKDF (reference sequence). CDR3 sequence reads: CATSNPISLAGADTQYF. In DNA, the CDR3 is TGTGCCACCAGCAACCCGATCAGTCTAGCGGGCGCAGATACGCAGTATTTT.

This chain uses TRBV6-5 with TRBJ1-2; D may be TRBD1 (6 bases). V lost 5 bases, J lost 8 bases, and 18 bases lay in between. Looked up from germline, CDR1 is MNHEY and CDR2 is SVGAGI. CDR3 length: 14 amino acids. The CDR3 region is CASSLTARGEGYTF. The CDR3 bases are TGTGCCAGCAGTCTTACGGCCAGGGGCGAAGGCTACACCTTC.